Listed here is a single T cell receptor beta chain. No cognate antigen has been identified for it. The cohort comprised hundreds of healthy bone marrow donors. Cohort members were all nominally healthy when sampled, although unrecorded immune exposures were likely present. The donor was CMV seronegative and was included in the group of about 350 seronegative cohort members. Each donor provided a peripheral blood sample, and peripheral blood mononuclear cells were used for TCR beta sequencing. Genomic DNA extraction from the blood cell samples was performed with the Qiagen DNeasy Blood Extraction Kit. The library was made by the immunoSEQ multiplex PCR assay. For the multiplex PCR, a mixture combining 60 forward primers for TCR Vbeta segments and 13 reverse primers for TCR Jbeta segments was used. Amplification of the CDR3 region of rearranged TCR beta genes was performed with a multiplex PCR assay on genomic DNA. Amplified TCR beta libraries were sequenced as 87-base-pair reads on the Illumina HiSeq System. In the authors' own workflow: A later analysis tallied 75 million to 95 million unique TCR beta chains across the 666 repertoires, and about 12 million of those chains were shared by two or more donors. A nearest-neighbor algorithm error-corrected the raw reads and collapsed the reads into unique sequences, merging closely related sequences to remove PCR and sequencing errors. CDR3 sequences were aligned to IMGT reference sequences to assign V, D and J gene segments. Each retained sequence needed at least a six-nucleotide match to both a V gene segment and a J gene segment. A rearrangement was called productive if the CDR3 had no stop codons and remained in frame with V and J, and every other rearrangement was called non-productive. CDR3 was defined by IMGT convention, running from the second conserved V-encoded cysteine to the conserved J-encoded phenylalanine. The earlier analysis of a few hundred of the donors excluded any sequence lacking an unambiguous match to a single V gene segment. In an earlier analysis of some 590 of the donors, a V segment was called functional when productive rearrangements were above 56.7%, and segregating when the standard deviation between donors exceeded 5%. A statistical classification framework was developed to diagnose cytomegalovirus status using the catalog of TCR beta chain sequences. A later analysis assigned V and J genes by comparing TCR nucleotide sequences with IMGT/GENE-DB human TR gene sequences. The TCRdist pipeline was used in a later analysis to assign CDR3 sequences and most-parsimonious VDJ recombination scenarios. A later analysis defined each TCR beta chain by its CDR3 amino acid sequence plus V-gene family, and excluded reads lacking a unique V-gene family. To address suspected cross-contamination and a sequencing artifact, a later analysis removed several hundred highly shared, low-generation-probability nucleotide sequences. For each public chain, a later analysis derived a clonal expansion index from normalized ranks of inferred template counts within each repertoire. In a later analysis, generation probabilities were computed using a VDJ recombination model fitted to out-of-frame rearrangements, and the results were checked against IGoR. In a later analysis, hypergeometric tests were used to score TCR-TCR, TCR-HLA and TCR-CMV co-occurrence, with a repertoire-size bias correction applied to TCR pairs. To estimate false discovery rates, a later analysis permuted the HLA or CMV assignments 20 times. A later analysis grouped co-occurring TCRs with DBSCAN, adding TCRdist sequence similarity when clustering within HLA-allele-positive subsets. Repertoires with fewer than 30,000 or more than 120,000 public chains were left out of co-occurrence clustering, as were roughly five repertoires with anomalous nucleotide sharing. TCRdb re-hosts the immuneACCESS table, in-frame sequences only. Its copies lack some clones; in the studies checked, an unresolved V gene accounts for under half of them, and the cause for the rest is not known. D and trimming were read from the DNA, whereas the V and J calls and clone size are those reported in that table. For this sample, the table gives about 130,000 clones. The ten largest make up 1.5% to 2% of the sample.

The CDR3 runs 15 amino acids, cysteine and phenylalanine included. CDR3 DNA is the only sequence kept; it has 45 bases, read in frame from the first base. The germline V gene specifies SGHRS as CDR1 and YFSETQ as CDR2. Trimming accounts for 2 bases at V and 0 bases at J, while the number of junction bases matched to no gene is 2. The entry originates in a study of cytomegalovirus exposure and HLA in healthy donors (dated by TCRdb to about 2017). Regarding the study in general: In an earlier analysis of fewer than 750 of the donors, 276 Gb of sequence data and roughly 100 million unique TCR beta sequences from about 179 million T cells were reported. Besides the first cohort of hundreds of subjects, a separate validation cohort made up of 120 different subjects was used. To study patterns of TCR occurrence, a later analysis re-analyzed previously published TCR beta repertoires from 700 or so donors and added high-resolution HLA genotyping. Rather than using new phenotypic data, the later analysis identified candidate immune exposures from TCR beta sequences and from how often those sequences occurred across donors. Among several hundred genotyped donors of the cohort, an average of roughly 230,000 unique TCR beta nucleotide sequences was sequenced per donor, of which about 19% were non-productive. Typing coverage differed by locus: A, B, C, DRB1 and DQB1 were typed in roughly 620-630 donors, DQA1 in about 510, DPA1 in 600 to 610, and DPB1 in approximately 450. The genetic ancestry cluster associated with self-reported Caucasian donors included 80% to 90% of the 398 genotyped donors. All discovery cohort repertoires had been generated on a single sequencing platform. In a later genetic analysis, genome-wide SNP genotypes for about 65% of the 666 donors were used, and that subset was treated as a discovery cohort. Roughly 300 gigabases of sequencing data and some 85 million unique TCR sequences were included in an early release covering around 600 HLA-typed donors. Roughly five DR-DQ haplotypes were treated as single units for association and clustering because of strong linkage in the cohort. Donor age, sex, ethnicity and CMV serostatus were compiled alongside the repertoire data. An earlier analysis of fewer than 700 of the donors applied high-throughput TCR beta sequencing to assess whether each TCR beta V gene segment acted as functional or pseudogenic. The T cell repertoires of 666 subjects were profiled by immunosequencing and related to cytomegalovirus serostatus. To predict cytomegalovirus infection status, the study brought together high-throughput TCR immunosequencing, statistical association of individual TCRs with disease status, and machine learning. HLA typing covered class I and class II loci at four-digit resolution. The study was designed to test whether signatures of past pathogen exposure could be identified by cataloging public T cell receptors. General findings and caveats noted by the study authors: Sequencing depth was assumed to be roughly uniform across donors in the presence/absence analyses, though that assumption may not hold. According to a later genetic analysis, donors in an Asian-associated ancestry cluster had fewer N-insertions in productive TCRs than the approximately 700-donor mean. The classifier was reported to diagnose cytomegalovirus status with high specificity and sensitivity in both the original cohort and the validation cohort. Strong co-occurrence of HLA alleles, especially DR and DQ, made assigning TCR associations to individual alleles difficult. Correlated functional status among segregating V segments might reflect linkage disequilibrium, but an unknown experimental factor could not be ruled out. Most TCR sequences were seen in very few donors, while some public TCRs were found in many individuals. Broadly in line with IMGT annotations, most TCR beta V segments showed up in productive rearrangements about 90% or about 30% of the time in an earlier analysis of 587 of the donors. Several of the top co-occurrence clusters appeared to be linked to parvovirus B19, influenza, CMV and Epstein-Barr virus, according to a later analysis. Some IMGT-functional V segments, including TRBV6-2 and TRBV6-3, could not be distinguished by the 87-base-pair reads and were therefore excluded. The study gave a list of roughly 150 TCR beta chains associated with cytomegalovirus. Most CMV-associated TCR beta chains appeared to be HLA-restricted in a later analysis, and the HLA associations seemed to be driven largely by CMV exposure. According to a later analysis, TCR association rates differed among HLA loci, with DRB1 alleles showing the most associated TCRs and HLA-C alleles showing the fewest. A cluster of highly shared sequence variants was judged likely to be a technical artifact of the sequencing pipeline. The authors suggested that the approach could potentially be generalized to other disease states and immunological phenotypes. Only TCR beta chains were sequenced in this cohort, and the absence of alpha or paired-chain data limited detectable features. A later analysis associated about 18,000 TCR beta sequences with specific HLA alleles at a false discovery rate of 0.05. V-gene and J-gene trimming of TCR beta chains was associated with a missense DCLRE1C variant in a later genetic analysis, and the association was replicated in an independent cohort. Because counts were too low, about 18 rarely observed V segments, including chromosome 9 orphons, were excluded from the earlier analysis of 587 of the donors. A further reported finding was that TCR beta sequences accurately predicted the HLA-A and HLA-B alleles for most subjects in the first cohort. Compared with equally common non-associated chains, HLA-associated TCR beta chains in a later analysis were more clonally expanded and had lower generation probabilities. In vitro tests confirmed that a few of the cytomegalovirus-associated TCR beta chains recognize cytomegalovirus antigens. The only immune exposure information available for the cohort was CMV serostatus. Because some donors lacked HLA typing at each locus, the association tests relied only on the typed subset.

The clonotype originates from a woman aged 55 to 70 in good health and CMV-seronegative. Sequenced input: PBMCs. This receptor chain uses TRBV5-1 and TRBJ2-1; 7 middle bases align to TRBD2. The encoded CDR3 is CASSFGGSSYNEQFF. The DNA sequence reads TGCGCCAGCAGCTTCGGGGGGAGCTCCTACAATGAGCAGTTCTTC.